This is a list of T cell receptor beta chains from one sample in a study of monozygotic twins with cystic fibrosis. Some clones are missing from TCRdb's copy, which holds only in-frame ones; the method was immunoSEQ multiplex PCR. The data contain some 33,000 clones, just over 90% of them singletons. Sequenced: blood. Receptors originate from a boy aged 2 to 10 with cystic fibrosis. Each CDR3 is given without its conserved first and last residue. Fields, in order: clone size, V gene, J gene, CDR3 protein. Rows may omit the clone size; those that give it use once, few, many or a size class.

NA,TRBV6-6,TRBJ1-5,ASREMGISNQPQH
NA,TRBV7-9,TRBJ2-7,ASSFRGEQY
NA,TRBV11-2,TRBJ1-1,ASSSPRGGTEAF
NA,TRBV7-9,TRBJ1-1,ASSSYGTPNTEAF
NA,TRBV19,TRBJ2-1,ASTQDRSSYNEQF
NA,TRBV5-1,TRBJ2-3,ASTPEPPDSYTQY
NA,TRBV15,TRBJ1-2,ATSRDSPPRQNYGYT
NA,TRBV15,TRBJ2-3,ATSGGQGRGTDTQY
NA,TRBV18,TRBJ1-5,ASSPNRERQPQH
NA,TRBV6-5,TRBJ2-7,ASSYSPGQGGYEQY
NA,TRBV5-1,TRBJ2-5,ASSSGLALSETQY
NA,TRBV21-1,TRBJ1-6,AGPGQGPRSPLH
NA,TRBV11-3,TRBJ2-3,ASSYASGGTDTQY
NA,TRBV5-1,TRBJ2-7,ASSLWQGTEQY
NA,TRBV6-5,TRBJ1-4,ASSYGRAANEKLF
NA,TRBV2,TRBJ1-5,ASKQGRGQPQH
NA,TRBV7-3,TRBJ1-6,ASSLTYSNSPLH
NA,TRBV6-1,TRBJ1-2,ASISRAVGHYGYT
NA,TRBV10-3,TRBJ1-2,AISLLEGYGYT
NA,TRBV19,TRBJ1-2,ASSMMGNYGYT
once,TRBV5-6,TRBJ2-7,ASSSPRAVGTYEQY
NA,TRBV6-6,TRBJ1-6,ASRPQTGDSPLH
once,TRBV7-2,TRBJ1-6,ASSLVTGSASPLH
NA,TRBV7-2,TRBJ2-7,ASSLSRYEQY
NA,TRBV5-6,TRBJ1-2,ASSLVQGEAYGYT
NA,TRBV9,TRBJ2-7,ASSVGPGTSSYEQY
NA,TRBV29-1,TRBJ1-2,SVEDGPGEEAYGYT
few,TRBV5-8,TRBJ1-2,ASSATAPYGYT
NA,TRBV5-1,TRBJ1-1,ASSLTANTEAF
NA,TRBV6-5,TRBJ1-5,ASSRQGGQPQH
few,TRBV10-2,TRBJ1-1,ASGGGLGAF
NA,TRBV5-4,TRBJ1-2,ASSSSTLQYGYT
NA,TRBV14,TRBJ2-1,ASSFMFEQF
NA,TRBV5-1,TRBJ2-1,ASSFGAGTGGYNEQF
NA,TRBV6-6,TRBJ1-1,ASLLDNIGSEAF
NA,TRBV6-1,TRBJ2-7,ASTQLLEYEQY
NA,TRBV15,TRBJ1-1,ATSRDKGLNTEAF
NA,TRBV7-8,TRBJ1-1,ASSPIILTEAF
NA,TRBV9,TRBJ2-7,ASSGGTSGDYEQY
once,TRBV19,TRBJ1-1,ASSLSMNTEAF
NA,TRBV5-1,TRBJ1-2,ASSLATEMYGYT
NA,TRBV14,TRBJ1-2,ASSQGRWGSYGYT
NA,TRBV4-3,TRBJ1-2,ASSQAPGENYGYT
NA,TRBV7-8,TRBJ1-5,ASSLDRGGQDRVNQPQH
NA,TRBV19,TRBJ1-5,ATRDPNQPQH
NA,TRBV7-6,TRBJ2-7,ASSLAGGEQY
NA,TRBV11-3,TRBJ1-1,ASSLMYTEAF
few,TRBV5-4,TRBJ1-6,ASSIRTPRGSPLH
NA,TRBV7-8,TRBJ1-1,ASSLVGTMNTEAF
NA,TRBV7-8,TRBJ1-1,ASSSGQGPPEAF
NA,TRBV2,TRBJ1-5,ASRMTGDQPQH
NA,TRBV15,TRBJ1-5,ATSRDNSQPQH
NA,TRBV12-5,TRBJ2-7,ASGSSVAGSYEQY